This T cell receptor beta chain was profiled in a study of blood T cell repertoires in COVID-19. At the level of the study: Acute and convalescent COVID-19 samples came from the United States, Italy and Spain. Nucleic acid was either cDNA or gDNA, and it came from T cells, B-cell-depleted T cells, or PBMCs.

The germline CDR1 and CDR2 sequences are SGHTS and YDEGEE. The CDR3 has 15 residues. V was clipped by 2 bases and J by 3 bases, with 11 bases between them. Followed over time, Seattle patients had been enrolled while infection was active. Clones were read by immunoSEQ multiplex PCR, and TCRdb kept only the in-frame ones, dropping some. The table has fewer than 90,000 clones, approximately 80% seen once. This sequence was found in a man between 65 and 80 years old with COVID-19, enrolled during active disease. Sample: peripheral blood. This chain connects TRBV5-8 to TRBJ2-2, with D maybe TRBD1 (5 bases). CDR3 sequence reads: CASSLQVGYTGELFF. DNA for the CDR3: TGTGCCAGCAGCTTACAGGTGGGGTACACCGGGGAGCTGTTTTTT.